The rows below give T cell receptor beta chains drawn from one sample of a study of control samples from healthy donors and cancer patients. Data came from immunoSEQ multiplex PCR; TCRdb stores just in-frame clones and leaves some out. The sample holds about 150,000 clones, about 94% seen once. The material sequenced was blood. The receptors stem from a man aged 40-50 years in good health. Each CDR3 is given with its conserved first and last residue. The D gene is left open where the match is weak. The size of a clone is reported for some rows only, either as once, few or many, or as a class for expanded clones.

D	V	J	size	DNA	CDR3
TRBD2	TRBV25-1	TRBJ2-1	NA	TGTGCCAGCGCACTAGCGGGGGGGTACAATGAGCAGTTCTTC	CASALAGGYNEQFF
TRBD1	TRBV2	TRBJ1-5	NA	TGTGCCAGCAGTGGGACAGGGAGCCAGCCCCAGCATTTT	CASSGTGSQPQHF
TRBD1	TRBV27	TRBJ1-2	NA	TGTGCCACCAGGGGGGGGCAGGACTATGGCTACACCTTC	CATRGGQDYGYTF
NA	TRBV25-1	TRBJ1-1	NA	TGTGCCAGCAGAGAGGGGCCGAACACTGAAGCTTTCTTT	CASREGPNTEAFF
NA	TRBV6-5	TRBJ1-1	NA	TGTGCCAGCAGTTACTCGGCTTACGTAGGAGACACTGAAGCTTTCTTT	CASSYSAYVGDTEAFF
NA	TRBV21-1	TRBJ1-5	NA	TGTGCCAGCAGCACGAAAGGAGGCGGTCAGCCCCAGCATTTT	CASSTKGGGQPQHF
NA	TRBV5-6	TRBJ1-2	NA	TGTGCCAGCAGCCTAACCTGGGGGCAGGGAGTCTATGGCTACACCTTC	CASSLTWGQGVYGYTF
NA	TRBV7-9	TRBJ1-1	NA	TGTGCCAGCAGCTTATCAGGGAACACTGAAGCTTTCTTT	CASSLSGNTEAFF
NA	TRBV28	TRBJ2-3	NA	TGTGCCAGCAGTCCACATACGGGACTGAGCACAGATACGCAGTATTTT	CASSPHTGLSTDTQYF
TRBD1	TRBV19	TRBJ1-3	NA	TGTGCCAGTAGTTTCGAGGGGGCTCAAGGAAACACCATATATTTT	CASSFEGAQGNTIYF
TRBD2	TRBV7-8	TRBJ2-1	NA	TGTGCCAGCAGCCCCCGCGCCTCCAGCGGGGCCAAAAACAATGAGCAGTTCTTC	CASSPRASSGAKNNEQFF
NA	TRBV30	TRBJ1-4	once	TGTGCCTGGAGTGTAGGAGGATCTCCCAGAAAACTGTTTTTT	CAWSVGGSPRKLFF
NA	TRBV7-3	TRBJ2-3	NA	TGTGCCAGCAGCCTAGTTGTCACAGATACGCAGTATTTT	CASSLVVTDTQYF
TRBD1	TRBV12-3/TRBV12-4	TRBJ1-1	NA	TGTGCCAGCAGCCTGGGACAGTTTCTTTTCTTT	CASSLGQFLFF
NA	TRBV5-4	TRBJ1-2	NA	TGTGCCAGCAGCCTAATAGGTTCCTACTATGGCTACACCTTC	CASSLIGSYYGYTF
NA	TRBV5-5	TRBJ2-2	NA	TGTGCCAGCACCTTCGGACGAGGGTGGACCGGGGAGCTGTTTTTT	CASTFGRGWTGELFF